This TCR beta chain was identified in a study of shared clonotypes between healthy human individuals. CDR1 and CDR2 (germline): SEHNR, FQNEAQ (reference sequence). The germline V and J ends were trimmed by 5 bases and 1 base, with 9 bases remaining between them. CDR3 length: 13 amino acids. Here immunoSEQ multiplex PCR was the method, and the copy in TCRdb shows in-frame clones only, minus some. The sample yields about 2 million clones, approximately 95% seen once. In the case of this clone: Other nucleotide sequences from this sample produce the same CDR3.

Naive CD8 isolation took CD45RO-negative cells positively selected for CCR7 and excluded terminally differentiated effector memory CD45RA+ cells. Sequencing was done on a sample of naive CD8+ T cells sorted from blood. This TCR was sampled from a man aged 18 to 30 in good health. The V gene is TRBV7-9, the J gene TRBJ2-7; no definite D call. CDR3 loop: CASSPSVSYEQYF. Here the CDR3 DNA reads TGTGCCAGCAGCCCGTCGGTGTCCTACGAGCAGTACTTC.